This T cell receptor beta chain was documented in a study of blood T cells in healthy people across ages. Then a second PCR, running roughly 7 to 11 cycles, was carried out with a sample-barcoded 5' primer and a J-beta primer mix. TCRdb re-called the 5' RACE reads with MiXCR, one entry per CDR3 protein. The sample holds hundreds of thousands of distinct CDR3 sequences, about 21% seen once. Study results and limitations: Age brought a roughly linear fall in TCR beta diversity measured per million T cells.

The CDR3 covers 13 residues. The V gene's germline CDR1 is MNHEY and CDR2 SMNVEV (reference sequence). This clonotype appeared a few times. Its antigen remains unidentified. The chain carries TRBV27 and TRBJ2-1; TRBD2 aligns across 7 bases. The J call is doubtful: the DNA matches TRBJ2-5 better. The receptor's source is a man between 65 and 79 years old in good health. Sequencing used blood. The CDR3 DNA reads TGTGCCAGCAGGCGGGAGCTTGGAGAGACCCAGTACTTC. It encodes CASRRELGETQYF.